A selection of T cell receptor beta chains follows, all from one sample in a study of T cell repertoires in cytomegalovirus infection. The antigens for these receptors are not known. TCRdb reprocessed the reads with MiXCR, giving one entry per CDR3 protein. The table has roughly 920,000 distinct CDR3 sequences, around 30% seen once. The material sequenced was cultured CD8+ T cells from PBMCs, taken from culture after CMV antigen stimulation. The origin of the receptors is a human donor in good health (CMV status not recorded). Some clones in this sample may be carry-over from other donors' samples. Both conserved end residues are part of each CDR3. Fields, in order: J gene, V gene, clone size, D gene, CDR3 DNA, CDR3 protein. D genes are given only for firm matches. Expanded clones are given a class, and other clones once, few, many or no size at all.

J gene: TRBJ1-4
V gene: TRBV2
clone size: -
D gene: -
CDR3 DNA: TGTGCCAGCAGTGAAGCGGCAACTAATGAAAAACTGTTTTTT
CDR3 protein: CASSEAATNEKLFF

J gene: TRBJ1-4
V gene: TRBV7-4
clone size: -
D gene: -
CDR3 DNA: TGTGCCAGCAGCTTAGTTGACAGATCTAATGAAAAACTGTTTTTT
CDR3 protein: CASSLVDRSNEKLFF

J gene: TRBJ1-5
V gene: TRBV12-3/TRBV12-4
clone size: few
D gene: -
CDR3 DNA: TGTGCCAGCACCACCTCTTATGGGAGCAATCAGCCCCAGCATTTT
CDR3 protein: CASTTSYGSNQPQHF

J gene: TRBJ2-5
V gene: TRBV7-9
clone size: -
D gene: -
CDR3 DNA: TGTGCCAGCAGCTCACTTCCCCCCTCAGCGCAAGACGGGGAGACCCAGTACTTC
CDR3 protein: CASSSLPPSAQDGETQYF

J gene: TRBJ2-1
V gene: TRBV7-9
clone size: few
D gene: TRBD2
CDR3 DNA: TGTGCCAGCAGCGGAGCTAGCGGGGGCTCCTACAATGAGCAGTTCTTC
CDR3 protein: CASSGASGGSYNEQFF

J gene: TRBJ2-3
V gene: TRBV9
clone size: -
D gene: -
CDR3 DNA: TGTGCCAGCAGCGTAGCGGCAGCGGGCACAGATACGCAGTATTTT
CDR3 protein: CASSVAAAGTDTQYF

J gene: TRBJ1-2
V gene: TRBV10-3
clone size: -
D gene: -
CDR3 DNA: TGTGCCATCAGTGAGTCGAGGGCAGGAGCTTATGGCTACACCTTC
CDR3 protein: CAISESRAGAYGYTF

J gene: TRBJ1-1
V gene: TRBV12-3/TRBV12-4
clone size: few
D gene: -
CDR3 DNA: TGTGCCAGCAGTGGGGGTGCGTGGAACACTGAAGCTTTCTTT
CDR3 protein: CASSGGAWNTEAFF

J gene: TRBJ2-5
V gene: TRBV5-6
clone size: -
D gene: -
CDR3 DNA: TGTGCCAGCAGCTTGGGGGCGAAGACCCAGTACTTC
CDR3 protein: CASSLGAKTQYF

J gene: TRBJ2-3
V gene: TRBV24-1
clone size: many
D gene: TRBD2
CDR3 DNA: TGTGCCACCGGAGAGACTAGCGGGAATCCAGATACGCAGTATTTT
CDR3 protein: CATGETSGNPDTQYF

J gene: TRBJ1-1
V gene: TRBV6-2/TRBV6-3
clone size: few
D gene: -
CDR3 DNA: TGTGCCAGCAGTTACTCCGTCGGGACATCGATGAACACTGAAGCTTTCTTT
CDR3 protein: CASSYSVGTSMNTEAFF

J gene: TRBJ1-4
V gene: TRBV5-1
clone size: few
D gene: -
CDR3 DNA: TGCGCCAGCAGCGCCCCCCCGGCAAAGGGGCGAGCTAATGAAAAACTGTTTTTT
CDR3 protein: CASSAPPAKGRANEKLFF

J gene: TRBJ2-5
V gene: TRBV7-9
clone size: -
D gene: -
CDR3 DNA: TGTGCCAGCAGCGCGCCATTCTCCTCAGACAGGCGGGAGGAGACCCAGTACTTC
CDR3 protein: CASSAPFSSDRREETQYF

J gene: TRBJ1-5
V gene: TRBV6-2/TRBV6-3
clone size: few
D gene: -
CDR3 DNA: TGTGCCAGCAGTTACGCGAGGGCTGGCAATCAGCCCCAGCATTTT
CDR3 protein: CASSYARAGNQPQHF

J gene: TRBJ2-3
V gene: TRBV7-9
clone size: -
D gene: -
CDR3 DNA: TGTGCCAGCAGCTCGCCCTCTTATGTCACAGATACGCAGTATTTT
CDR3 protein: CASSSPSYVTDTQYF

J gene: TRBJ2-3
V gene: TRBV4-2
clone size: -
D gene: TRBD2
CDR3 DNA: TGTGCCAGCAGCCAACGGACTAGCGGTGGCCGGGATACGCAGTATTTT
CDR3 protein: CASSQRTSGGRDTQYF

J gene: TRBJ1-1
V gene: TRBV29-1
clone size: -
D gene: -
CDR3 DNA: TGCAGCGTAGTTGTGGGGGAGACAGCTCACCAAGCTTTCTTT
CDR3 protein: CSVVVGETAHQAFF

J gene: TRBJ1-1
V gene: TRBV2
clone size: few
D gene: -
CDR3 DNA: TGTGCCAGCAGTGAACACGCAAGACACATGAACACTGAAGCTTTCTTT
CDR3 protein: CASSEHARHMNTEAFF

J gene: TRBJ2-1
V gene: TRBV20-1
clone size: -
D gene: -
CDR3 DNA: TGCAGTGCTAAGGGGTTGAGGGAGCACTCCTACAATGAGCAGTTCTTC
CDR3 protein: CSAKGLREHSYNEQFF

J gene: TRBJ2-5
V gene: TRBV27
clone size: many
D gene: -
CDR3 DNA: TGTGCCAGCAGTTTATCGACTTCCTCCGGGGAAGAGACCCAGTACTTC
CDR3 protein: CASSLSTSSGEETQYF

J gene: TRBJ2-1
V gene: TRBV10-3
clone size: few
D gene: -
CDR3 DNA: TGTGCCATCAGTGAGGGGGGATTAGCCTACAATGAGCAGTTCTTC
CDR3 protein: CAISEGGLAYNEQFF

J gene: TRBJ1-1
V gene: TRBV7-2
clone size: many
D gene: -
CDR3 DNA: TGTGCCAGCAGCTTATACGACCCAGTAGGTACTGAAGCTTTCTTT
CDR3 protein: CASSLYDPVGTEAFF

J gene: TRBJ1-6
V gene: TRBV27
clone size: few
D gene: TRBD1
CDR3 DNA: TGTGCCAGCAGTTTATCGGGGACAGGTAATTCACCCCTCCACTTT
CDR3 protein: CASSLSGTGNSPLHF

J gene: TRBJ2-7
V gene: TRBV14
clone size: -
D gene: -
CDR3 DNA: TGTGCCAGCAGCCAACGACGAGACTACGAGCAGTACTTC
CDR3 protein: CASSQRRDYEQYF

J gene: TRBJ2-2
V gene: TRBV24-1
clone size: few
D gene: -
CDR3 DNA: TGTGCCACCAGTGACCTGCGACAAGACACCGGGGAGCTGTTTTTT
CDR3 protein: CATSDLRQDTGELFF

J gene: TRBJ1-4
V gene: TRBV6-5
clone size: -
D gene: TRBD1
CDR3 DNA: TGTGCCAGCAGTAATTTCGACAGGGCAACTAATGAAAAACTGTTTTTT
CDR3 protein: CASSNFDRATNEKLFF

J gene: TRBJ2-7
V gene: TRBV9
clone size: many
D gene: TRBD2
CDR3 DNA: TGTGCCAGCAGCAGGGGACTAGCGGACTACGAGCAGTACTTC
CDR3 protein: CASSRGLADYEQYF

J gene: TRBJ1-1
V gene: TRBV6-6
clone size: few
D gene: -
CDR3 DNA: TGTGCCAGCACCCTGTGGACTGCTCGGGGAGCTGAAGCTTTCTTT
CDR3 protein: CASTLWTARGAEAFF

J gene: TRBJ1-2
V gene: TRBV7-8
clone size: many
D gene: -
CDR3 DNA: TGTGCCAGCAGCTTAGTGGGAGGGGCTGGCTACACCTTC
CDR3 protein: CASSLVGGAGYTF

J gene: TRBJ2-4
V gene: TRBV7-8
clone size: many
D gene: TRBD1
CDR3 DNA: TGTGCCAGCAGCTTACCGACAGGGGCGGACAAAAACATTCAGTACTTC
CDR3 protein: CASSLPTGADKNIQYF

J gene: TRBJ1-3
V gene: TRBV11-2
clone size: -
D gene: -
CDR3 DNA: TGTGCCAGCAGCTTAGATCCGAGGCCGGGAGGAAACACCATATATTTT
CDR3 protein: CASSLDPRPGGNTIYF

J gene: TRBJ2-2
V gene: TRBV6-5
clone size: -
D gene: TRBD1
CDR3 DNA: TGTGCCAGCAGTAGGAGGACAGGGGGCTCTCCCGGGGAGCTGTTTTTT
CDR3 protein: CASSRRTGGSPGELFF

J gene: TRBJ1-5
V gene: TRBV28
clone size: once
D gene: -
CDR3 DNA: TGTGCCAGCAGTTTATGGGCCTTCAATCAGCCCCAGCATTTT
CDR3 protein: CASSLWAFNQPQHF

J gene: TRBJ2-3
V gene: TRBV27
clone size: few
D gene: TRBD2
CDR3 DNA: TGTGCCAGCAGTTTAATTCATCGGGTCGCGGGGGGGCCCACAGATACGCAGTATTTT
CDR3 protein: CASSLIHRVAGGPTDTQYF

J gene: TRBJ2-5
V gene: TRBV10-3
clone size: -
D gene: -
CDR3 DNA: TGTGCCATCAGTGCCCGGACATTAGTCTCCAGGCCGGTCAACCAAGAGACCCAGTACTTC
CDR3 protein: CAISARTLVSRPVNQETQYF

J gene: TRBJ2-3
V gene: TRBV5-8
clone size: -
D gene: TRBD2
CDR3 DNA: TGTGCCAGCAGCTTCACGACTAGCGGGGCCGCAGATACGCAGTATTTT
CDR3 protein: CASSFTTSGAADTQYF

J gene: TRBJ1-1
V gene: TRBV7-6
clone size: many
D gene: -
CDR3 DNA: TGTGCCAGCAGCCCCTCCGCCGCTAACACTGAAGCTTTCTTT
CDR3 protein: CASSPSAANTEAFF

J gene: TRBJ2-5
V gene: TRBV6-1
clone size: many
D gene: -
CDR3 DNA: TGTGCCAGCAGAGGGTCCCGGGACGCCGCCCTTATTCGAGAGACCCAGTACTTC
CDR3 protein: CASRGSRDAALIRETQYF

J gene: TRBJ1-2
V gene: TRBV14
clone size: once
D gene: -
CDR3 DNA: TGTGCCAGCAGCCAAGCATTGCAAAGAGGCTATGGCTACACCTTC
CDR3 protein: CASSQALQRGYGYTF

J gene: TRBJ1-2
V gene: TRBV7-2
clone size: many
D gene: -
CDR3 DNA: TGTGCCAGCAGCCCCAGTGGGGGGTTTGGGGATGGCTACACCTTC
CDR3 protein: CASSPSGGFGDGYTF

J gene: TRBJ2-7
V gene: TRBV5-1
clone size: few
D gene: -
CDR3 DNA: TGCGCCAGCAGCCCGAAGGGCGACGAGCAGTACTTC
CDR3 protein: CASSPKGDEQYF

J gene: TRBJ1-1
V gene: TRBV4-1
clone size: few
D gene: -
CDR3 DNA: TGCGCCAGTCGTCAGCTGGCGGGCACTGAAGCTTTCTTT
CDR3 protein: CASRQLAGTEAFF

J gene: TRBJ2-5
V gene: TRBV12-3/TRBV12-4
clone size: -
D gene: -
CDR3 DNA: TGTGCCAGCAGTTTAGGACACCCAGAGACCCAGTACTTC
CDR3 protein: CASSLGHPETQYF

J gene: TRBJ1-5
V gene: TRBV6-6
clone size: few
D gene: -
CDR3 DNA: TGTGCCAGCAGTGAGGAGTCATATCAGCCCCAGCATTTT
CDR3 protein: CASSEESYQPQHF

J gene: TRBJ1-2
V gene: TRBV7-8
clone size: -
D gene: -
CDR3 DNA: TGTGCCAGCAGCTTAGCCAGGGGAAGGTTGGAGCTTGCTATGCGCTACACCTTC
CDR3 protein: CASSLARGRLELAMRYTF

J gene: TRBJ1-2
V gene: TRBV6-6
clone size: -
D gene: -
CDR3 DNA: TGTGCCAGCAGTCCCCTGGAGGTAGGCTACACCTTC
CDR3 protein: CASSPLEVGYTF